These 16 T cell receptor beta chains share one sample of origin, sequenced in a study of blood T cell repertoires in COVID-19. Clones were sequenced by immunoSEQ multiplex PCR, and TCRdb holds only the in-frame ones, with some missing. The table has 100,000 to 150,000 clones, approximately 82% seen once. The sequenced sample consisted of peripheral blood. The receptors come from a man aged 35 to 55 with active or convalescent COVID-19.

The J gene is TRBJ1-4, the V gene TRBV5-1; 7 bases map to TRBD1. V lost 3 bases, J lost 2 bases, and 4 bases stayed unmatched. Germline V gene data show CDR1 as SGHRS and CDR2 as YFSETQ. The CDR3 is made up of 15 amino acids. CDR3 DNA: TGCGCCAGCAGCTATTTGACAGGGACTAATGAAAAACTGTTTTTT. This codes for CASSYLTGTNEKLFF.

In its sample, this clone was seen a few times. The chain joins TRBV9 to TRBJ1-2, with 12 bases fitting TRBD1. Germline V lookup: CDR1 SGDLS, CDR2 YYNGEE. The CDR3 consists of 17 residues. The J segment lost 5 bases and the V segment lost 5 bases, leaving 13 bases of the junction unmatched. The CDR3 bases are TGTGCCAGCAGTCCTGGGACAGGGGGCCTTCAAGGGTATGGCTACACCTTC. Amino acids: CASSPGTGGLQGYGYTF. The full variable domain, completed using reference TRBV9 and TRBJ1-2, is DSGVTQTPKHLITATGQRVTLRCSPRSGDLSVYWYQQSLDQGLQFLIQYYNGEERAKGNILERFSAQQFPDLHSELNLSSLELGDSALYFCASSPGTGGLQGYGYTFGSGTRLTVV.

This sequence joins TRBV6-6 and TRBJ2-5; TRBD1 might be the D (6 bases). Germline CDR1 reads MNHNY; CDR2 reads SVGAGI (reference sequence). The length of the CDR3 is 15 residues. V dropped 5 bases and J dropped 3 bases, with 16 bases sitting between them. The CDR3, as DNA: TGTGCCAGCAGTCATGGGACACGGGCCGAAGAGACCCAGTACTTC. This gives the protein CASSHGTRAEETQYF.

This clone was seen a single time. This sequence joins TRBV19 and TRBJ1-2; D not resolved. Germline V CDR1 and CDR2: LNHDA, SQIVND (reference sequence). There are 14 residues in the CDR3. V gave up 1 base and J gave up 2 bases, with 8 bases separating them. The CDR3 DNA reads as TGTGCCAGTAGTATAGGCGCAGGAAACTATGGCTACACCTTC. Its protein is CASSIGAGNYGYTF. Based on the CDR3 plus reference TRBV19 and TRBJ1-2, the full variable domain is DGGITQSPKYLFRKEGQNVTLSCEQNLNHDAMYWYRQDPGQGLRLIYYSQIVNDFQKGDIAEGYSVSREKKESFPLTVTSAQKNPTAFYLCASSIGAGNYGYTFGSGTRLTVV.

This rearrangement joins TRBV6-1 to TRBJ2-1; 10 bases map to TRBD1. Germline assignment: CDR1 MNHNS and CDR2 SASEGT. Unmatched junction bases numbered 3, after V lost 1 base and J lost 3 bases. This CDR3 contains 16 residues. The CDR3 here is CASSEGGTGDYNEQFF. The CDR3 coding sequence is TGTGCCAGCAGTGAAGGGGGGACAGGGGACTACAATGAGCAGTTCTTC.

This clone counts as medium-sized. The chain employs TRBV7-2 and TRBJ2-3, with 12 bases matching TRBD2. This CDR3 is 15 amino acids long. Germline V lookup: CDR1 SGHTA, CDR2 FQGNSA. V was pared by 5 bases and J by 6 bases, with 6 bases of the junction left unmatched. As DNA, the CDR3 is TGTGCCAGCAGCCCTAGCGGGGGGGCTCTTGATACGCAGTATTTT. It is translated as CASSPSGGALDTQYF.

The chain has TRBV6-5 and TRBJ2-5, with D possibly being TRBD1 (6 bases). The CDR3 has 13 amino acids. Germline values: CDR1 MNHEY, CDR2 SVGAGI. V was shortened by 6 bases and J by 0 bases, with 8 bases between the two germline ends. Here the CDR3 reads CASRGQYQETQYF. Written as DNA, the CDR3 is TGTGCCAGCAGAGGACAGTACCAAGAGACCCAGTACTTC.

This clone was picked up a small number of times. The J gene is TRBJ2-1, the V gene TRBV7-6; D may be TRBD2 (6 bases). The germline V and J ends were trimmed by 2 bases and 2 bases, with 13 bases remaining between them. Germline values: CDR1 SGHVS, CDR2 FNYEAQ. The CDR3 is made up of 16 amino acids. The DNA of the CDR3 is TGTGCCAGCAGCTTACTCGCTAGCGTGGCCTACAATGAGCAGTTCTTC. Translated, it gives CASSLLASVAYNEQFF.

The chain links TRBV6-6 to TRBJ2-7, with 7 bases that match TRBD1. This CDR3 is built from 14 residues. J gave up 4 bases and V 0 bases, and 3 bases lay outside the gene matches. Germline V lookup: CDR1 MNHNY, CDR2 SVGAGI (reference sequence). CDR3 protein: CASSYSRGQYEQYF. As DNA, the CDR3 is TGTGCCAGCAGTTACTCGAGGGGGCAGTACGAGCAGTACTTC.

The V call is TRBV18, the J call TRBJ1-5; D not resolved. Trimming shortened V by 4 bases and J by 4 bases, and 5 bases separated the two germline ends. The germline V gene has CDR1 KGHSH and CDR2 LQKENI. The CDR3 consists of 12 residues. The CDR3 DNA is TGTGCCAGCTCACTATCTAATCAGCCCCAGCATTTT. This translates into CASSLSNQPQHF.

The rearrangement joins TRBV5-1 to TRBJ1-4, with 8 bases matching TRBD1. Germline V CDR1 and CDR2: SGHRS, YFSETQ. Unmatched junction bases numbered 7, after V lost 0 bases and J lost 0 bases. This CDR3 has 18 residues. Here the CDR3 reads CASSLAGTGAATNEKLFF. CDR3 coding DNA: TGCGCCAGCAGCTTGGCCGGGACAGGCGCCGCAACTAATGAAAAACTGTTTTTT.

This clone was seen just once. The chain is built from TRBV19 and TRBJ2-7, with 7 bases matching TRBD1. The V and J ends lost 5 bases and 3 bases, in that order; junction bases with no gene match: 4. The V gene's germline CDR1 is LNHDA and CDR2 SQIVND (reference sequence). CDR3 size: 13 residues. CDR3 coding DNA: TGTGCCAGTAGTCCGGGACAGAACTACGAGCAGTACTTC. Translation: CASSPGQNYEQYF.

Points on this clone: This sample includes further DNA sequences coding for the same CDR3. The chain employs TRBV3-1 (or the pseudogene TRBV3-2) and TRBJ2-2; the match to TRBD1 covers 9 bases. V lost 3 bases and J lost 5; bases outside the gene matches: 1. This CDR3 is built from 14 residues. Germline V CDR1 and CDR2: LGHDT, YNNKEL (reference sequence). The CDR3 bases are TGTGCCAGCAGCCAGGGACAGGGTACCGGGGAGCTGTTTTTT. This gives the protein CASSQGQGTGELFF.

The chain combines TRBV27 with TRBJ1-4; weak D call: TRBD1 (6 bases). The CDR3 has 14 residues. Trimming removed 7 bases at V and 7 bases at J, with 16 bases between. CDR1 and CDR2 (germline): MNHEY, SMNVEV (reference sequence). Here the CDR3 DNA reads TGTGCCAGCACAGGGGCAGGGGTTGGTGAAAAACTGTTTTTT. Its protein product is CASTGAGVGEKLFF.

The DNA for the CDR3 is TGTGCCAGCAGCTCAGGGGCAACCCAGTACTTC. It codes for CASSSGATQYF. The V gene is TRBV7-3, the J gene TRBJ2-5; a weak D match, TRBD1 (6 bases). Germline lookup yields CDR1 SGHTA and CDR2 FQGTGA. The V and J ends lost 4 bases and 8 bases respectively, with 8 bases between them. CDR3 size: 11 residues.

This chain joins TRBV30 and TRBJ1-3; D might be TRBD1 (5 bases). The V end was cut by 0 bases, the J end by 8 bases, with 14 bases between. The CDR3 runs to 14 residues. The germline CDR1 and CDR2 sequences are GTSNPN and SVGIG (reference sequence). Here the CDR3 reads CAWSVQWQGDTIYF. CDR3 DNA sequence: TGTGCCTGGAGTGTACAATGGCAAGGGGACACCATATATTTT.